This is a list of T cell receptor beta chains from one sample in a study of blood T cell repertoires in COVID-19. Repertoires were generated with immunoSEQ multiplex PCR, while TCRdb's copy carries only in-frame clones and drops some. The data contain around 120,000 clones, around 83% of them seen just once; the ten biggest clones take up 2.1%. Sequencing was performed on peripheral blood. These TCRs come from a human donor in a cohort sampled during active COVID-19. Each CDR3 is given with its conserved first and last residue.

J gene	V gene	CDR3 protein
TRBJ2-1	TRBV3-1/TRBV3-2	CASSQILAQQFF
TRBJ2-1	TRBV3-1/TRBV3-2	CASRHGSYNEQFF
TRBJ2-5	TRBV9	CASSAGDRGRRETQYF
TRBJ2-5	TRBV4-3	CASSQEVLAGVSQPQYF
TRBJ1-1	TRBV5-1	CASREGKGGMNTEAFF
TRBJ2-1	TRBV10-3	CAISDLRVEGAKQFF
TRBJ1-4	TRBV10-3	CAIRKDGGNEKLFF
TRBJ2-3	TRBV7-2	CASSLARGATGEYF
TRBJ2-1	TRBV2	CASSPNNEQFF
TRBJ1-4	TRBV7-9	CASSSDRGNEKLFF
TRBJ2-5	TRBV4-2	CASSQDPGTSGVETQYF
TRBJ2-2	TRBV7-3	CASSPRTSGNTGELFF
TRBJ2-3	TRBV7-2	CASSLVQDTDTQYF
TRBJ1-1	TRBV12-3/TRBV12-4	CASSHPTESEAFF
TRBJ1-3	TRBV2	CASSFGTSGNTIYF
TRBJ1-5	TRBV15	CATSRTGTSNRPQHF
TRBJ1-2	TRBV12-3/TRBV12-4	CASSLGQAIGYTF